A single sample is the source of the 11 T cell receptor beta chains below, sequenced in a study of CD8 T cells in Susac syndrome. Random hexamers served to reverse transcribe roughly 0.45 to 1 ug RNA. TCRdb itself ran the immunoSEQ multiplex PCR reads through MiXCR, one entry per CDR3 protein. The profile covers 160,000 or so distinct CDR3 sequences, with 85% to 95% appearing a single time and less than 0.2% taken by the ten largest. What was sequenced was CD8+ T cells from PBMCs. The source of these receptors is a human donor with multiple sclerosis.

The chain couples TRBV12-3 or TRBV12-4 to TRBJ1-1; D is undetermined. V dropped 7 bases and J dropped 1 base, with 10 bases sitting between them. This CDR3 is 13 amino acids long. In DNA form, the CDR3 reads TGTGCCAGCACCCGGACGGCGAACACTGAAGCTTTCTTT. Translating gives CASTRTANTEAFF.

This chain connects TRBV7-6 to TRBJ2-1; 8 bases agree with TRBD2. J was trimmed by 4 bases and V by 2 bases; bases with no gene match: 13. This CDR3 comprises 18 residues. The germline V gene encodes CDR1 SGHVS and CDR2 FNYEAQ. Here the CDR3 reads CASSLKRSTGGPYNEQFF. The CDR3, as DNA: TGTGCCAGCAGCTTAAAACGATCTACGGGGGGGCCGTACAATGAGCAGTTCTTC. Full variable domain (remainder filled in from reference TRBV7-6 and TRBJ2-1): GAGVSQSPRYKVTKRGQDVALRCDPISGHVSLYWYRQALGQGPEFLTYFNYEAQQDKSGLPNDRFSAERPEGSISTLTIQRTEQRDSAMYRCASSLKRSTGGPYNEQFFGPGTRLTVL.

The chain links TRBV20-1 to TRBJ2-5; D gene uncertain. Trimming pared 4 bases from V and 2 bases from J, leaving 8 bases between. CDR1 and CDR2 from the germline V gene are DFQATT and SNEGSKA (reference sequence). There are 12 residues in the CDR3. The CDR3 sequence: CSAIGVQETQYF. DNA for the CDR3: TGCAGTGCTATTGGAGTACAAGAGACCCAGTACTTC.

The genes are TRBV11-2 and TRBJ2-7, with 8 bases matching TRBD2. From germline, CDR1 is SGHAT and CDR2 FQNNGV. After removal of 0 bases from V and 6 bases from J, the junction contained 7 bases not matched to a gene. The CDR3 extends over 15 amino acids. The CDR3 loop reads CASSLEVGTRSEQYF. In DNA, the CDR3 is TGTGCCAGCAGCTTAGAGGTTGGGACTAGAAGCGAGCAGTACTTC.

This chain links TRBV29-1 with TRBJ1-2; D is perhaps TRBD1 (6 bases). This CDR3 spans 15 amino acids. Trimming left V 3 bases short and J 7 bases short, with 21 bases between. Germline CDR1 and CDR2: SQVTM and ANQGSEA. CDR3 sequence: CSVDPTTGPLGGYTF. In DNA form, the CDR3 reads TGCAGCGTTGACCCTACGACAGGTCCGTTAGGTGGCTACACCTTC.

The chain joins TRBV6-2 or TRBV6-3 to TRBJ1-2; TRBD1 might be the D (6 bases). V gave up 5 bases and J gave up 4 bases, with 11 bases separating them. CDR1 and CDR2 (germline): MNHEY, SVGEGT. This CDR3 contains 13 residues. This chain's CDR3 is CASSRGQVYGYTF. The DNA of the CDR3 is TGTGCCAGCAGTAGGGGACAAGTCTATGGCTACACCTTC.

J is TRBJ1-5 and V is TRBV28, with a tentative D call TRBD1 (6 bases). This CDR3 spans 14 amino acids. V dropped 3 bases and J dropped 1 base, with 7 bases sitting between them. CDR1 is MDHEN, CDR2 SYDVKM, per germline. The CDR3 DNA is TGTGCCAGCAGTTTCGGACAGAGCAATCAGCCCCAGCATTTT. Translation gives CASSFGQSNQPQHF.

This chain joins TRBV27 and TRBJ2-1, with unresolved D. The CDR3 runs 15 residues. Trimming took 0 bases from V and 0 from J, leaving 6 bases between them. Germline values: CDR1 MNHEY, CDR2 SMNVEV (reference sequence). The CDR3 nucleotides read TGTGCCAGCAGTTTATCGCTGAGCTCCTACAATGAGCAGTTCTTC. Protein: CASSLSLSSYNEQFF.

The chain employs TRBV13 and TRBJ2-7; TRBD1 aligns across 7 bases. The CDR3 length is 14 residues. The J segment lost 0 bases and the V segment lost 4 bases, leaving 3 bases of the junction unmatched. The V gene's germline CDR1 is PRHDT and CDR2 FYEKMQ (reference sequence). CDR3 amino acids: CASSSTGSSYEQYF. In DNA, the CDR3 is TGTGCCAGCAGCTCGACAGGGAGCTCCTACGAGCAGTACTTC. The variable domain in full, completed from reference TRBV13 and TRBJ2-7, reads AAGVIQSPRHLIKEKRETATLKCYPIPRHDTVYWYQQGPGQDPQFLISFYEKMQSDKGSIPDRFSAQQFSDYHSELNMSSLELGDSALYFCASSSTGSSYEQYFGPGTRLTVT.

The gene calls are TRBV29-1 and TRBJ2-5; D call uncertain. Germline-derived CDR1 and CDR2 are SQVTM and ANQGSEA. CDR3 length: 12 amino acids. V was pared by 5 bases and J by 3 bases, with 10 bases between. Written as DNA, the CDR3 is TGCAGCGTTTGTTTTAGAGAAGAGACCCAGTACTTC. Translating it yields CSVCFREETQYF.

The gene calls are TRBV21-1 and TRBJ1-1. TRBV21-1 is flagged as a pseudogene. CDR3 length: 12 residues. The CDR3 region has the DNA TGTGCCAGCAGCAAAGGTGGAGGGAAGGCTTTCTTT. Amino acids: CASSKGGGKAFF.